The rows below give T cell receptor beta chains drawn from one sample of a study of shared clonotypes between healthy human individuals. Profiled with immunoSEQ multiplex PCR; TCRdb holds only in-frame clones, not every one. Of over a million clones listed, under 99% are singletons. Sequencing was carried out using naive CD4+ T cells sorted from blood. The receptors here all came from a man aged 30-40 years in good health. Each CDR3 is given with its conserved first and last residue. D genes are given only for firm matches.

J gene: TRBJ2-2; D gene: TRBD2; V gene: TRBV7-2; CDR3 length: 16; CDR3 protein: CASSRRLAANTGELFF
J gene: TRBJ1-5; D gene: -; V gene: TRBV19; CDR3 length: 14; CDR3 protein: CASTTVSVNQPQHF
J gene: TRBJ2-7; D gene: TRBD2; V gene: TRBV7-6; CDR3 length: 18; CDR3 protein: CASSLGSSGTIFFYEQYF
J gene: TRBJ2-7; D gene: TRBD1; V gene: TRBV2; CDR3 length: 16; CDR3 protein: CASSEALGTGGHEQYF
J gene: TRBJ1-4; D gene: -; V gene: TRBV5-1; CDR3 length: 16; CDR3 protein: CASSLGFGGRNEKLFF
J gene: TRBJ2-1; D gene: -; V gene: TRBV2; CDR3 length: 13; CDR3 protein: CASTSSSYNEQFF
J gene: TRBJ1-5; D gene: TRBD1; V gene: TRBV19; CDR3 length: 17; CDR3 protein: CASSNPLGTVLNQPQHF
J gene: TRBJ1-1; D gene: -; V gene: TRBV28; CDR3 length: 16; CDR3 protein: CASSFGGAEGNTEAFF
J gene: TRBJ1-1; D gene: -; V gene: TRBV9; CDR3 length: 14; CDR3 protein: CASSGTDSDTEAFF
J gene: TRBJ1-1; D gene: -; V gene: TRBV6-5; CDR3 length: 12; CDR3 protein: CASNRPDTEAFF
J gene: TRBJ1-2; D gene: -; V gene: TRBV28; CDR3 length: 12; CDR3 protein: CAILRGVYGYTF
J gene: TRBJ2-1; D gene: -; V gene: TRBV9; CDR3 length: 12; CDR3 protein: CASSGTYNEQFF
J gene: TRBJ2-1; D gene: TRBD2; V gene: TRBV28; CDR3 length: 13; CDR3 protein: CASKAGVVNEQFF
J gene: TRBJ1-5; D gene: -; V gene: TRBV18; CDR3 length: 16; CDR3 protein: CASSPFPGHSNQPQHF
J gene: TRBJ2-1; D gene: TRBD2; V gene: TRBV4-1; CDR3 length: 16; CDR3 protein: CASSHPGLAGGNEQFF
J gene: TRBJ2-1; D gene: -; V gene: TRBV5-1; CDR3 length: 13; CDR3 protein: CASSFDSYNEQFF
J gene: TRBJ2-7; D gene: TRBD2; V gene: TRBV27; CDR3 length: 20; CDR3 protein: CASSPKPGLAGGPRAHEQYF
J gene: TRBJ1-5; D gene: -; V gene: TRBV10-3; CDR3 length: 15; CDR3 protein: CAISESPANNQPQHF
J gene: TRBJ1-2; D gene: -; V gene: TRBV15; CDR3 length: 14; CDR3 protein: CATSSTLDSLGYTF
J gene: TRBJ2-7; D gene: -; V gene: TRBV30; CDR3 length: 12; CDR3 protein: CAWSVNSYEQYF
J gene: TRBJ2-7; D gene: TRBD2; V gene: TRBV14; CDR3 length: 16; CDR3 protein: CASSPWRLAGLYEQYF
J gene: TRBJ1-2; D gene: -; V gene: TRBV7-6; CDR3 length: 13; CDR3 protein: CASSLAQGYGYTF
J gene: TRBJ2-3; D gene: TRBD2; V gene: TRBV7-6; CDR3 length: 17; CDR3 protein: CASSYLTRTSGTDTQYF
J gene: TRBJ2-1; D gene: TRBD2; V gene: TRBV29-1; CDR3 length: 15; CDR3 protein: CSVVTSGLPYNEQFF
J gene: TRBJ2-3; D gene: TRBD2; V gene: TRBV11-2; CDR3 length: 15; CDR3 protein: CASWRTSADPDTQYF
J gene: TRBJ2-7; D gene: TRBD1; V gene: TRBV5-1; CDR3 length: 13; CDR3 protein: CASGSGQEKEQYF
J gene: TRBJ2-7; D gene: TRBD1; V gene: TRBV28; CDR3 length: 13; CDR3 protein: CASRGTGFYEQYF
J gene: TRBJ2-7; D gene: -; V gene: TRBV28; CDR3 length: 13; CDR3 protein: CATRLLSSYEQYF
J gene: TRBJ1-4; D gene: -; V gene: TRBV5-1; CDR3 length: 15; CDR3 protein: CASRITLGGNEKLFF
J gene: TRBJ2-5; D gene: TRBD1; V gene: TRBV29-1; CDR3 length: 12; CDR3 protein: CSVGQGAETQYF
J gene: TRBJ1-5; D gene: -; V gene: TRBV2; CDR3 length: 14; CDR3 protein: CASSDSHSNQPQHF
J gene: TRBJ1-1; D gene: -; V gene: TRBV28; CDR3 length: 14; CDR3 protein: CASSSPPSQIEAFF
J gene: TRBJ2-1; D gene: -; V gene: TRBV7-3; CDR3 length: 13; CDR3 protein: CASSLTPNEERFF
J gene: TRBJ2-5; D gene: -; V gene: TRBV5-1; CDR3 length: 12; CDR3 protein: CASSLTGETQYF
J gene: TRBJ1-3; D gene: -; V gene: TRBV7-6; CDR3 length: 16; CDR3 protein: CASSLGTASSGNTIYF
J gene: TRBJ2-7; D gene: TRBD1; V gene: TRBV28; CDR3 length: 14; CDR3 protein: CASSPPGQGKEQYF
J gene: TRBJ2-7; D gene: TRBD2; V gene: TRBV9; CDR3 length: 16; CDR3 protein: CASSVVPGTRGNEQYF
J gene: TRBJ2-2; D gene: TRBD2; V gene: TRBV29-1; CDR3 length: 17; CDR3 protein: CSVRPWTSGSFTGELFF
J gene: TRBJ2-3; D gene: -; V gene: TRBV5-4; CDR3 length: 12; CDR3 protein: CASSLWGNTQYF
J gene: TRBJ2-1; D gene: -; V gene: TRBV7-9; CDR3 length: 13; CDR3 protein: CASSPRIVGEQFF
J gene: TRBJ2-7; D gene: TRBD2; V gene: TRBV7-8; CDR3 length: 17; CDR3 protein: CASSGLKTSGNSYEQYF
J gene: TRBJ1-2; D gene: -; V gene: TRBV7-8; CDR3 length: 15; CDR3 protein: CASSLGSGPLYGYTF